This T cell receptor beta chain was profiled in a study of control samples from healthy donors and cancer patients. Generated by immunoSEQ multiplex PCR, the TCRdb table keeps only in-frame clones and is missing some. The profile shows 100,000 to 150,000 clones, more than 70% of them singletons. The CDR3 contains 12 residues. Germline V gene lookup returns CDR1 MNHEY and CDR2 SMNVEV (reference sequence). The V end lost 8 bases, the J end lost 2 bases, and 7 bases lay between the germline ends. The sequenced sample consisted of blood. The genes are TRBV27 and TRBJ1-3; D is unclear. This receptor was obtained from a man in his sixties in good health. CDR3 nucleotides: TGTGCCAGCTCGAACCCTGGAAACACCATATATTTT. Translating gives CASSNPGNTIYF.